These 27 T cell receptor beta chains share one sample of origin, sequenced in a study of T-cell reconstitution after alpha-beta-depleted transplantation in children. As it was prepared, the TCRbeta library received unique molecular identifiers. TCRdb used MiXCR to reprocess the PCR reads, holding one entry per CDR3 protein. Of 600,000 to 700,000 distinct CDR3 sequences listed, approximately 16% were seen once; the top ten hold 0.85% to 1.3%. This sample comprised PBMCs from the stem cell graft donor, obtained from the stem cell graft. Receptors were obtained from a human donor who donated a stem cell graft to a child with acute myeloid leukemia.

The V gene is TRBV12-3 or TRBV12-4, the J gene TRBJ2-1; 7 nucleotides agree with TRBD2. The CDR3 extends over 13 amino acids. V lost 7 bases to trimming and J lost 5 bases; unmatched junction nucleotides: 5. CDR3 region: CASTSSGNNEQFF. DNA for the CDR3: TGTGCCAGCACCTCCAGCGGGAACAATGAGCAGTTCTTC.

This clonotype showed up just a few times. CDR3 nucleotides: TGTGCCAGCAGCCCCCAGACAGGGGGCACCGGGGAGCTGTTTTTT. Protein sequence: CASSPQTGGTGELFF. The rearrangement links TRBV5-6 to TRBJ2-2; 9 bases align to TRBD1. The CDR3 extends over 15 amino acids. Germline CDR1 reads SGHDT; CDR2 reads YYEEEE. Unmatched junction bases numbered 5, after V lost 4 bases and J lost 4 bases.

This clonotype was seen once. This chain uses TRBV10-2 with TRBJ1-1; D is unresolved. V lost 6 bases and J lost 1, with 9 bases in between. Germline V gene data show CDR1 as WSHSY and CDR2 as SAAADI. The CDR3 is 13 residues long. The CDR3 loop reads CASRRHGNTEAFF. The DNA for the CDR3 is TGCGCCAGCAGGAGACACGGGAACACTGAAGCTTTCTTT.

This chain uses TRBV29-1 with TRBJ1-1; tentative D call: TRBD1 (5 bases). V shed 5 bases and J shed 2 bases, with 9 bases lying between them. Looked up from germline, CDR1 is SQVTM and CDR2 is ANQGSEA. There are 12 residues in the CDR3. DNA of the CDR3: TGCAGCGTTCGGGACGGCAACACTGAAGCTTTCTTT. It is translated as CSVRDGNTEAFF.

The chain combines TRBV5-1 with TRBJ2-1, with D possibly being TRBD2 (7 bases). Trimming pared 4 bases from V and 0 bases from J, leaving 14 bases between. The CDR3 is made up of 16 amino acids. Germline loops: CDR1 SGHRS, CDR2 YFSETQ. The CDR3 bases are TGCGCCAGCAGCCCCAGGGGAGGGAGCTCCTACAATGAGCAGTTCTTC. Amino acid sequence: CASSPRGGSSYNEQFF.

The chain is built from TRBV7-2 and TRBJ2-1; 11 nucleotides agree with TRBD2. Trimming removed 5 bases from V and 4 bases from J; junction bases left unmatched: 10. This CDR3 is 17 amino acids long. Germline V gives CDR1 SGHTA, CDR2 FQGNSA. CDR3 nucleotide sequence: TGTGCCAGCAGCCCCAATCGGCTAGCGGGGGGTTACAATGAGCAGTTCTTC. Translating it yields CASSPNRLAGGYNEQFF.

The table lists this clonotype with many counts. The chain combines TRBV20-1 with TRBJ2-5; 8 bases align to TRBD2. Germline trimming cut 5 bases from V and 1 base from J; bases unmatched to any gene: 6. The germline V gene encodes CDR1 DFQATT and CDR2 SNEGSKA (reference sequence). CDR3 length: 14 residues. Here the CDR3 reads CSAPGAGGQETQYF. CDR3 nucleotides: TGCAGTGCTCCGGGGGCGGGGGGCCAAGAGACCCAGTACTTC.

The chain couples TRBV5-1 to TRBJ2-1; D is tentatively TRBD1 or TRBD2 (6 bases each). The CDR3 covers 15 residues. V was shortened by 0 bases and J by 6 bases, with 13 bases between the two germline ends. Germline values: CDR1 SGHRS, CDR2 YFSETQ. The CDR3 loop is CASSLAEGGVNEQFF. CDR3 DNA sequence: TGCGCCAGCAGCTTGGCCGAGGGGGGTGTCAATGAGCAGTTCTTC. Full variable domain (remainder filled in from reference TRBV5-1 and TRBJ2-1): KAGVTQTPRYLIKTRGQQVTLSCSPISGHRSVSWYQQTPGQGLQFLFEYFSETQRNKGNFPGRFSGRQFSNSRSEMNVSTLELGDSALYLCASSLAEGGVNEQFFGPGTRLTVL.

J is TRBJ1-1 and V is TRBV2; tentative D call: TRBD1 (5 bases). Trimming removed 6 bases at V and 1 base at J, with 9 bases between. The germline CDR1 and CDR2 sequences are SNHLY and FYNNEI. This CDR3 spans 13 amino acids. CDR3 loop: CASRTEQNTEAFF. CDR3 nucleotide sequence: TGTGCCAGCAGGACAGAACAGAACACTGAAGCTTTCTTT.

The CDR3 DNA reads TGTGCCACCAGCAGAGACAGCAACATTCAGTACTTC. The encoded protein is CATSRDSNIQYF. V and J are TRBV15 and TRBJ2-4; D call uncertain. The CDR3 runs 12 residues. CDR1 LNHNV and CDR2 YYDKDF come from the germline V gene (reference sequence). Trimming removed 0 bases at V and 7 bases at J, with 4 bases between.

The chain employs TRBV7-2 and TRBJ2-5; 7 bases are a match to TRBD1. CDR3 length: 15 residues. V lost 5 bases and J lost 2; bases outside the gene matches: 8. CDR1 SGHTA and CDR2 FQGNSA come from the germline V gene. The CDR3 here is CASSHSGTAQETQYF. CDR3 DNA sequence: TGTGCCAGCAGCCACTCCGGGACAGCACAAGAGACCCAGTACTTC.

This clonotype was counted only a few times. The CDR3, as DNA: TGTGCCAGCAGCTTGAGGGGGGCAGCTGGGGCCAACGTCCTGACTTTC. Residues: CASSLRGAAGANVLTF. This rearrangement joins TRBV5-5 to TRBJ2-6, with D possibly called TRBD1 or TRBD2 (6 bases each). V lost 1 base to trimming and J lost 2 bases, with 10 bases between them. Germline values: CDR1 SGHKS, CDR2 YYEKEE (reference sequence). The CDR3 length is 16 residues.

The sample holds many counts of this clonotype. The V call is TRBV20-1, the J call TRBJ1-5; D is perhaps TRBD1 (5 bases). Trimming removed 3 bases at V and 4 bases at J, with 16 bases between. The V gene's germline CDR1 is DFQATT and CDR2 SNEGSKA (reference sequence). This CDR3 comprises 15 residues. In nucleotides, the CDR3 is TGCAGTGCTAGTTCACGAGGGAAGGGGAATCAGCCCCAGCATTTT. It specifies CSASSRGKGNQPQHF.

This rearrangement joins TRBV11-2 to TRBJ2-5; D unclear. With 1 base removed from V and 1 base from J, the gap between germline ends came to 19 bases. The CDR3 has 18 residues. Germline loops: CDR1 SGHAT, CDR2 FQNNGV. This CDR3 reads CASSLGLIRLSTQETQYF. As DNA, the CDR3 is TGTGCCAGCAGCTTAGGACTCATCCGGCTCTCAACCCAAGAGACCCAGTACTTC.

This clonotype was counted a few times. This chain connects TRBV20-1 to TRBJ2-4, with 14 nucleotides matching TRBD2. The V segment lost 4 bases and the J segment 0 bases; nucleotides outside the gene matches: 5. The V gene's germline CDR1 is DFQATT and CDR2 SNEGSKA (reference sequence). The CDR3 is 17 amino acids. The CDR3 reads CSAKGLAGVLAKNIQYF. The CDR3 DNA reads TGCAGTGCTAAGGGACTAGCGGGGGTGCTAGCCAAAAACATTCAGTACTTC.

This clonotype has a count of ten or more. V is TRBV7-2 and J is TRBJ1-1; D uncertain. CDR3 length: 15 residues. The germline V gene encodes CDR1 SGHTA and CDR2 FQGNSA. The germline V and J ends were trimmed by 1 base and 1 base, with 10 bases remaining between them. CDR3 loop: CASSLGTQKNTEAFF. The CDR3 DNA reads as TGTGCCAGCAGCTTAGGGACTCAGAAGAACACTGAAGCTTTCTTT.

This clonotype was observed a handful of times. V is TRBV5-1 and J is TRBJ1-2, with 11 positions matching TRBD1. Unmatched junction bases numbered 6, after V lost 4 bases and J lost 4 bases. The CDR3 extends over 15 amino acids. Germline V gene data show CDR1 as SGHRS and CDR2 as YFSETQ. CDR3: CASSQDGQGAYGYTF. The CDR3 bases are TGCGCCAGCAGCCAAGACGGACAGGGGGCCTATGGCTACACCTTC.

This clonotype is a singleton in its sample. A read error may explain this, as a much larger clone is one base away. V gene TRBV6-6 combines with J gene TRBJ2-7; D gene unclear. The CDR3 sequence is 11 residues long. V lost 2 bases, J lost 4 bases, and 3 bases lay in between. Germline V gene lookup returns CDR1 MNHNY and CDR2 SVGAGI (reference sequence). The CDR3 reads CASSYEYEQYF. The CDR3 bases are TGTGCCAGCAGTTACGAGTACGAGCAGTACTTC.

The J gene is TRBJ2-5, the V gene TRBV11-1, with D perhaps matching TRBD1 or TRBD2 (6 bases each). CDR3 size: 17 residues. Trimming stripped 0 bases from V and 1 base from J, with 15 bases between. Germline V CDR1 and CDR2: SGHAT, FQDESV (reference sequence). Here the CDR3 reads CASSLARRGGGQETQYF. DNA for the CDR3: TGTGCCAGCAGCTTAGCGCGCCGTGGAGGGGGCCAAGAGACCCAGTACTTC.

This clonotype was found many times. The chain combines TRBV6-5 with TRBJ1-1; no reliable D call. CDR3 length: 13 residues. Germline CDR1 and CDR2: MNHEY and SVGAGI. With 2 bases removed from V and 1 base from J, the gap between germline ends came to 5 bases. The CDR3 loop reads CASSYAGNTEAFF. For the CDR3, the DNA is TGTGCCAGCAGTTACGCGGGGAACACTGAAGCTTTCTTT.

This clonotype was detected many times. This chain joins TRBV20-1 and TRBJ2-5; 15 nucleotides match TRBD2. The CDR3 runs 17 residues. Germline V gives CDR1 DFQATT, CDR2 SNEGSKA (reference sequence). Trimming cost V 4 bases and J 1 base; bases outside gene matches: 7. The CDR3 DNA reads TGCAGTGCTACCTCCGGGACTAGCGGGGGGACCCAAGAGACCCAGTACTTC. Its translation: CSATSGTSGGTQETQYF.

The chain combines TRBV5-1 with TRBJ1-1; a weak D match, TRBD1 (5 bases). The CDR3 has 14 residues. Trimming shortened V by 4 bases and J by 3 bases, and 13 bases separated the two germline ends. Germline V gene lookup returns CDR1 SGHRS and CDR2 YFSETQ. The CDR3 DNA reads as TGCGCCAGCAGCCAAACGCCGGGGGACACTGAAGCTTTCTTT. The encoded protein is CASSQTPGDTEAFF. The full variable domain, completed using reference TRBV5-1 and TRBJ1-1, is KAGVTQTPRYLIKTRGQQVTLSCSPISGHRSVSWYQQTPGQGLQFLFEYFSETQRNKGNFPGRFSGRQFSNSRSEMNVSTLELGDSALYLCASSQTPGDTEAFFGQGTRLTVV.

Ten or more counts support this clonotype. The rearrangement joins TRBV5-6 to TRBJ2-1, with D perhaps being TRBD1 or TRBD2 (6 bases each). The length of the CDR3 is 17 residues. The germline V gene encodes CDR1 SGHDT and CDR2 YYEEEE. Trimming took 0 bases from V and 8 from J, leaving 21 bases between them. CDR3 protein: CASSLAVGTGSGDEQFF. CDR3 sequence (DNA): TGTGCCAGCAGCTTGGCCGTTGGGACTGGATCAGGGGATGAGCAGTTCTTC.

The sample holds a few counts of this clonotype. This chain connects TRBV24-1 to TRBJ2-2; D is undetermined. This CDR3 spans 12 amino acids. Germline lookup yields CDR1 KGHDR and CDR2 SFDVKD. V dropped 10 bases and J dropped 5 bases, with 10 bases sitting between them. The CDR3 sequence is CATLGNTGELFF. The CDR3 coding sequence is TGTGCCACTCTAGGGAATACCGGGGAGCTGTTTTTT.

This clonotype came up a few times. The V and J genes are TRBV15 and TRBJ1-4, with D tentatively TRBD1 (6 bases). The germline V gene has CDR1 LNHNV and CDR2 YYDKDF (reference sequence). V was cut by 5 bases and J by 13 bases, with 20 bases left in between. CDR3 length equals 14 residues. The CDR3 spells CATSPRTALRGLFF. The CDR3 DNA is TGTGCCACCAGCCCCAGGACAGCCCTCAGGGGACTGTTTTTT. Full variable domain (remainder filled in from reference TRBV15 and TRBJ1-4): DAMVIQNPRYQVTQFGKPVTLSCSQTLNHNVMYWYQQKSSQAPKLLFHYYDKDFNNEADTPDNFQSRRPNTSFCFLDIRSPGLGDTAMYLCATSPRTALRGLFFGSGTQLSVL.

This clonotype has a handful of counts. This chain uses TRBV12-3 or TRBV12-4 with TRBJ1-5; 8 positions match TRBD1. The trim removed 4 bases at V and 4 bases at J, leaving 6 bases unmatched. CDR3 length equals 15 residues. This CDR3 reads CASSWQGARNQPQHF. The CDR3 region has the DNA TGTGCCAGCAGTTGGCAGGGGGCCCGGAATCAGCCCCAGCATTTT.

This clonotype has a handful of counts. This chain uses TRBV7-8 with TRBJ1-1; D possibly corresponds to TRBD1 (6 bases). The V and J ends lost 1 base and 3 bases respectively, with 12 bases between them. CDR1 and CDR2 (germline): SGHVS, FQNEAQ. The CDR3 is made up of 15 amino acids. The CDR3 protein is CASSLDPGAYTEAFF. The CDR3 bases are TGTGCCAGCAGCTTAGATCCGGGGGCCTACACTGAAGCTTTCTTT.